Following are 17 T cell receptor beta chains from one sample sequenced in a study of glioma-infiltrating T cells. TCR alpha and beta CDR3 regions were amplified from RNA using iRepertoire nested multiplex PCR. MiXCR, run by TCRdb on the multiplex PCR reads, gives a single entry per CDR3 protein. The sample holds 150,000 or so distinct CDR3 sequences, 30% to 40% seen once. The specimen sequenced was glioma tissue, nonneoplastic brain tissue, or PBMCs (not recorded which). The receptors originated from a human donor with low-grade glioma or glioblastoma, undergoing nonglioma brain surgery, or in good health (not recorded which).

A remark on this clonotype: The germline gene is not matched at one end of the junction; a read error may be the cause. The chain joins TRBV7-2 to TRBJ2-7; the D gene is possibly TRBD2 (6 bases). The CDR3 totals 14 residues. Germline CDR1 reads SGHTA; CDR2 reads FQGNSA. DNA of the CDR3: TGTGCCAGCAGCTTATCTAGCGCGCTCCACGAGCAGTGCTTC. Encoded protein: CASSLSSALHEQCF.

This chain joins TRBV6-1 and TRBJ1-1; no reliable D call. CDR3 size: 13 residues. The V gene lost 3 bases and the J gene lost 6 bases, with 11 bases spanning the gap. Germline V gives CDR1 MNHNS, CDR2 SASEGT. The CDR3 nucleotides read TGTGCCAGCAGTGAGACCCGAATCTCTGAAGCTTTCTTT. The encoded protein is CASSETRISEAFF.

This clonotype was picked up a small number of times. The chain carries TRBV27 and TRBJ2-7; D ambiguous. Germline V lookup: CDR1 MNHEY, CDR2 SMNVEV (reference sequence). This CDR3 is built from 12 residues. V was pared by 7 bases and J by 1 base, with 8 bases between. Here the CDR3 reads CASKGISYEQYF. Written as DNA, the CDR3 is TGTGCCAGCAAAGGGATATCCTACGAGCAGTACTTC.

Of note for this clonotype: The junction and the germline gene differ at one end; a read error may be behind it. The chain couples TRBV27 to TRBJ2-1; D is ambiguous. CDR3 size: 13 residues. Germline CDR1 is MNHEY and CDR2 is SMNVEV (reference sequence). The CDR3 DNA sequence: TGTGGCAGCAGTTTAAAGTCCTACAATGAGCAGTTCTTC. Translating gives CGSSLKSYNEQFF.

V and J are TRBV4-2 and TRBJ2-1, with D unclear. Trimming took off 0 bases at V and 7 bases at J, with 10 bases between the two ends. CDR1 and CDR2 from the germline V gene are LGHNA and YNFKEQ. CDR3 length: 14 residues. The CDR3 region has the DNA TGTGCCAGCAGCCAAGATCTGGAACTAAATGAGCAGTTCTTC. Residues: CASSQDLELNEQFF.

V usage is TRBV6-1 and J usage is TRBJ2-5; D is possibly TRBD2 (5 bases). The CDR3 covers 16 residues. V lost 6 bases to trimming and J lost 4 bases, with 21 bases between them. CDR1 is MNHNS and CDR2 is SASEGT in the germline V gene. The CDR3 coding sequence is TGTGCCAGCAGCATATTTACCCTGGACGAGGGAGAGACCCAGTACTTC. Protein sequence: CASSIFTLDEGETQYF.

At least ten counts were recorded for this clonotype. CDR3 in DNA: TGTGCCAGCAGTCAAACAGATACGCAGTATTTT. Translated: CASSQTDTQYF. V and J are TRBV6-1 and TRBJ2-3; no clear D. Germline V gives CDR1 MNHNS, CDR2 SASEGT. The CDR3 consists of 11 residues. Trimming pared 5 bases from V and 3 bases from J, leaving 3 bases between.

The CDR3 region is CASSFTGDQPQHF. DNA for the CDR3: TGTGCCAGCAGCTTTACAGGGGATCAGCCCCAGCATTTT. The chain recombines TRBV11-2 with TRBJ1-5, with 7 bases that match TRBD1. Germline trimming cut 3 bases from V and 5 bases from J; bases unmatched to any gene: 1. Germline CDR1 and CDR2: SGHAT and FQNNGV. This CDR3 is built from 13 residues.

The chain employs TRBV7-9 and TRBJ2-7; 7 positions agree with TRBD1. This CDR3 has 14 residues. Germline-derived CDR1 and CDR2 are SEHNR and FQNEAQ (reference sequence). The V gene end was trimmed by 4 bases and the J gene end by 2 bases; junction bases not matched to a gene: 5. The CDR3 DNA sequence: TGTGCCAGCAGCTACGACCAGGGGGCCTACGAGCAGTACTTC. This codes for CASSYDQGAYEQYF.

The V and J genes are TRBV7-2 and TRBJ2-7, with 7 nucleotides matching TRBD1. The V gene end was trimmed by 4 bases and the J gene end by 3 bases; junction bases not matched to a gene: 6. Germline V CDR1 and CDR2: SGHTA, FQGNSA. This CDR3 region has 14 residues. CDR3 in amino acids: CASSSQTGIYEQYF. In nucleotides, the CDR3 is TGTGCCAGCAGCTCCCAGACAGGGATCTACGAGCAGTACTTC.

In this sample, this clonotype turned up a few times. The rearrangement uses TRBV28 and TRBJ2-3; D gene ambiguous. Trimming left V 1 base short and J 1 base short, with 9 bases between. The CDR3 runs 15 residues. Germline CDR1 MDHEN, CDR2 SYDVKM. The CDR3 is CASSLSRLGTDTQYF. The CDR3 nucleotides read TGTGCCAGCAGTTTATCCCGGCTGGGCACAGATACGCAGTATTTT.

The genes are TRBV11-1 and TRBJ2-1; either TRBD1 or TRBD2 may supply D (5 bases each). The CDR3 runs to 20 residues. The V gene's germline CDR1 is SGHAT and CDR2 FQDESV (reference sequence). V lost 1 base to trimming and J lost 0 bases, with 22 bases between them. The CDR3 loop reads CASSLDLRGAGRVSYNEQFF. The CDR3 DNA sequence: TGTGCCAGCAGCTTAGACTTAAGGGGTGCAGGGAGAGTCTCCTACAATGAGCAGTTCTTC.

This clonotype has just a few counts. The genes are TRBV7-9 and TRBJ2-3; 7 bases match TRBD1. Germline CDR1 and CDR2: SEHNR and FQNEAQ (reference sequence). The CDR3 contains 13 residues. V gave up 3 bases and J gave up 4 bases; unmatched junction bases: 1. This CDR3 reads CASSLGTADTQYF. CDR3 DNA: TGTGCCAGCAGCTTGGGGACAGCAGATACGCAGTATTTT.

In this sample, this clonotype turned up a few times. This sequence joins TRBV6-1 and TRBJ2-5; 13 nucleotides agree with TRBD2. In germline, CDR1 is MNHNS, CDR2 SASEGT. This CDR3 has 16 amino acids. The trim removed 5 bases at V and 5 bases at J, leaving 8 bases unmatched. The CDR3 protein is CASSQRLAGGVETQYF. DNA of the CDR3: TGTGCCAGCAGTCAGCGACTAGCGGGAGGTGTGGAGACCCAGTACTTC.

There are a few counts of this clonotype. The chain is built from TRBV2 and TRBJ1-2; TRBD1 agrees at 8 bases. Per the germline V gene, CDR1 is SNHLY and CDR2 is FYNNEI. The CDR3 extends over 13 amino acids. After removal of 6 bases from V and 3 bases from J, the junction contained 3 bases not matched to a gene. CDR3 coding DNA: TGTGCCAGCAGCCAGACAGGGGACTATGGCTACACCTTC. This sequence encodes CASSQTGDYGYTF.

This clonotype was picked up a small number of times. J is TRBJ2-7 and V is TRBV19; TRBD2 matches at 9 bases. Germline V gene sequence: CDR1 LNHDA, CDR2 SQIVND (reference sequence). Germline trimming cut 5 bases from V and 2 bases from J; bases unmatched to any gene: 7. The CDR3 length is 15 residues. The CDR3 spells CASSPGLATPYEQYF. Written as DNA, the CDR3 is TGTGCCAGTAGTCCGGGACTAGCCACCCCCTACGAGCAGTACTTC.

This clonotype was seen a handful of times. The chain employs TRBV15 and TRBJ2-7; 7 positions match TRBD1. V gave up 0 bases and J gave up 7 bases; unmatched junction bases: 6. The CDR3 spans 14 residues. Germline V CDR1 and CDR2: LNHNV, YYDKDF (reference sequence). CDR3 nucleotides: TGTGCCACCAGCAGAGACCTGACAGGGAGTGAGCAGTACTTC. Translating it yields CATSRDLTGSEQYF.